A selection of T cell receptor beta chains follows, all from one sample in a study of regulatory T cells in long-lasting Graves disease. MiXCR, run by TCRdb on the multiplex PCR reads, gives a single entry per CDR3 protein. The table records roughly 430,000 distinct CDR3 sequences, around 20% of them present only once. The sample consisted of peripheral blood mononuclear cells (PBMCs), taken when the disease was refractory, from a patient treated with antithyroid drugs. These receptors all come from a female donor with Graves disease. CDR3s include the opening cysteine and the closing phenylalanine or tryptophan.

>TRBV12-3/TRBV12-4|TRBJ1-5
CASSLLAPPAQPQHF
>TRBV15|TRBJ2-3
CATSSLGLADFPTDTQYF
>TRBV28|TRBJ2-3
CASSSTGLAGVRDTQYF
>TRBV28|TRBJ2-1
CASSATGDNEQFF
>TRBV6-9|TRBJ1-2
CASSYSGGGYTF
>TRBV15|TRBJ1-1
CATSRDPTGWNTEAFF
>TRBV14|TRBJ2-7
CASSQGVRFSYEQYF
>TRBV25-1|TRBJ2-2
CASSGGQARELFF
>TRBV5-1|TRBJ2-7
CASSIDRADEQYF
>TRBV2|TRBJ2-7
CASSVGEQYF
>TRBV3-1|TRBJ2-7
CATSGTLNSYEQYF
>TRBV4-1|TRBJ2-3
CASSRFFGGTDTQYF
>TRBV9|TRBJ2-2
CASSAFPAGPNTGELFF
>TRBV5-1|TRBJ1-1
CASSYGMNTEAFF
>TRBV28|TRBJ2-2
CASSVTGAASRELFF
>TRBV7-9|TRBJ1-1
CASSLDNTEAFF
>TRBV7-2|TRBJ2-7
CASSLAAGGLVEQYF
>TRBV6-2/TRBV6-3|TRBJ2-2
CAIGRTGGTGELFF
>TRBV20-1|TRBJ1-5
CSATLDSYQPQHF
>TRBV27|TRBJ2-5
CASSFIAGAQETQYF
>TRBV9|TRBJ1-4
CASSVARGSGEKLFF
>TRBV13|TRBJ2-2
CASSPSSASGELFF
>TRBV28|TRBJ1-1
CASSFGALVAVNTEAFF
>TRBV5-4|TRBJ2-7
CASSFMDQSSYEQYF
>TRBV28|TRBJ1-6
CASSSTGQYNSPLHF
>TRBV2|TRBJ2-2
CASSDLLGTKQTGELFF